The 25 T cell receptor beta chains in this list originate from one sample, sequenced in a study of tumor-infiltrating lymphocytes in glioblastoma multiforme. TCR beta libraries were built from RNA through three nested multiplex PCR rounds using modified ARM-PCR. MiXCR, applied by TCRdb to the multiplex PCR reads, yields one record per CDR3 protein. The sample records 9,000 to 13,000 distinct CDR3 sequences, more than 70% being singletons. Material for sequencing was brain tumor tissue. The receptors originated from a male donor with glioblastoma.

The chain joins TRBV5-6 to TRBJ1-6, with a tentative D call TRBD1 (5 bases). The germline V gene has CDR1 SGHDT and CDR2 YYEEEE. This CDR3 is 15 amino acids long. Trimming removed 5 bases at V and 9 bases at J, with 18 bases between. Here the CDR3 reads CASRPTGEVGSPLHF. CDR3 coding DNA: TGTGCCAGCAGACCTACAGGAGAGGTCGGTTCACCCCTCCACTTT.

This clonotype has at least ten counts. V is TRBV2 and J is TRBJ1-1, with unresolved D. The germline V and J ends were trimmed by 3 bases and 1 base, with 6 bases remaining between them. In germline, CDR1 is SNHLY, CDR2 FYNNEI. This CDR3 has 13 residues. The CDR3 region has the DNA TGTGCCAGCAGTGACAACTCGAACACTGAAGCTTTCTTT. Encoded protein: CASSDNSNTEAFF. Combining the CDR3 with reference TRBV2 and TRBJ1-1 gives the whole variable domain EPEVTQTPSHQVTQMGQEVILRCVPISNHLYFYWYRQILGQKVEFLVSFYNNEISEKSEIFDDQFSVERPDGSNFTLKIRSTKLEDSAMYFCASSDNSNTEAFFGQGTRLTVV.

This clonotype was seen a few times. The chain combines TRBV6-6 with TRBJ2-2, with D tentatively TRBD1 (5 bases). This CDR3 has 14 residues. CDR1 is MNHNY, CDR2 SVGAGI, per germline (reference sequence). V was clipped by 4 bases and J by 3 bases, with 9 bases between them. The CDR3 region is CASSLGRYTGELFF. The CDR3, as DNA: TGTGCCAGCAGTTTGGGGCGGTACACCGGGGAGCTGTTTTTT.

In the case of this clonotype: A junction end diverges from the germline sequence, so it may reflect a read error. The V call is TRBV11-2, the J call TRBJ2-1, with a weak D call TRBD1 (6 bases). The CDR3 length is 13 residues. Germline loops: CDR1 SGHAT, CDR2 FQNNGV. The CDR3 region is CAGSLDRGSEQSF. Here the CDR3 DNA reads TGTGCCGGCAGCTTAGATAGGGGGAGCGAGCAGTCCTTC.

This sequence joins TRBV6-2 or TRBV6-3 and TRBJ2-5; possible D gene TRBD1, 7 bases. The germline V gene has CDR1 MNHEY and CDR2 SVGEGT. This CDR3 is built from 15 residues. V was shortened by 9 bases and J by 2 bases, with 19 bases between the two germline ends. CDR3 in DNA: TGTGCCAGTATTTTTGGAGGGGGCCGACAAGAGACCCAGTACTTC. As protein: CASIFGGGRQETQYF.

Of note for this clonotype: An end of the junction differs from the germline gene, which may be a read error. The chain is built from TRBV20-1 and TRBJ2-3; 15 bases are shared with TRBD2. The length of the CDR3 is 20 residues. Germline V lookup: CDR1 DFQATT, CDR2 SNEGSKA (reference sequence). DNA of the CDR3: TGCAATGCTAGTCGCCCCGGACTAGCGGGAGGGCTGAGTAGCTCAGATACGCAGTATTTT. Amino acids: CNASRPGLAGGLSSSDTQYF.

CDR3 sequence: CASSRGVAGGADTQYF. CDR3 sequence (DNA): TGTGCCAGCAGCCGTGGAGTAGCGGGAGGAGCAGATACGCAGTATTTT. The chain recombines TRBV11-3 with TRBJ2-3; 10 positions match TRBD2. This CDR3 has 16 amino acids. CDR1 is SGHNT, CDR2 YENEEA, per germline. J lost 4 bases, V lost 5 bases, and 9 bases had no gene match. The complete variable domain, with remaining parts taken from reference TRBV11-3 and TRBJ2-3, reads EAGVVQSPRYKIIEKKQPVAFWCNPISGHNTLYWYLQNLGQGPELLIRYENEEAVDDSQLPKDRFSAERLKGVDSTLKIQPAELGDSAVYLCASSRGVAGGADTQYFGPGTRLTVL.

This clonotype was seen only a few times. A single base separates this from a much larger clone, so it may be a read error. V gene TRBV18 combines with J gene TRBJ2-3, with no clear D. The CDR3 contains 14 residues. Germline lookup yields CDR1 KGHSH and CDR2 LQKENI. The V gene lost 3 bases and the J gene lost 0 bases, with 7 bases spanning the gap. The CDR3 region has the DNA TGTGCCAGCTCACCCGGATGGAGCACAGATACGCAGTATTTT. Its protein is CASSPGWSTDTQYF.

This clonotype was seen at least ten times. The chain joins TRBV24-1 to TRBJ2-2; TRBD2 aligns across 7 bases. The ends lost 9 bases at V and 4 bases at J; junction bases unmatched: 10. The germline V gene has CDR1 KGHDR and CDR2 SFDVKD. The CDR3 contains 15 residues. The CDR3 spells CATESREGPTGELFF. DNA of the CDR3: TGTGCCACCGAATCTAGGGAGGGACCCACCGGGGAGCTGTTTTTT.

As for this clonotype: Germline and junction disagree at one end, which may indicate a read error. V and J are TRBV5-1 and TRBJ2-5; no clear D gene. Germline V gene lookup returns CDR1 SGHRS and CDR2 YFSETQ. The CDR3 has 14 amino acids. In nucleotides, the CDR3 is TGCGCCAGCATCTTGGGCCTGTACCGAGAGACCCAGTACTTC. Amino acids: CASILGLYRETQYF.

Note on this clonotype: The junction departs from germline at one end; a sequencing error may be responsible. This rearrangement joins TRBV20-1 to TRBJ2-1, with 15 bases lining up with TRBD2. The germline V gene has CDR1 DFQATT and CDR2 SNEGSKA (reference sequence). This CDR3 contains 14 residues. CDR3 residues: CSAKGLAGGYELFF. The CDR3 DNA sequence: TGCAGTGCTAAGGGACTAGCGGGAGGATACGAGCTGTTCTTC.

A word on this clonotype: No conserved phenylalanine or tryptophan is present at the end of the CDR3, so a read error is the likely explanation. This chain connects TRBV28 to TRBJ1-5, with TRBD1 matching 9 bases. The CDR3 has 17 amino acids. In germline, CDR1 is MDHEN, CDR2 SYDVKM. V trimming: 4 bases; J trimming: 8 bases; junction bases outside the gene matches: 15. CDR3 residues: CASSSRDRAAFSEPQHI. The CDR3 DNA is TGTGCCAGCAGTTCAAGGGACAGGGCCGCTTTTAGTGAGCCCCAGCATATT.

A note on this clonotype: One end of the junction does not line up with germline, which may come from a read error. The chain combines TRBV29-1 with TRBJ2-5; 13 nucleotides line up with TRBD2. CDR3 length: 15 amino acids. Germline CDR1 SQVTM, CDR2 ANQGSEA. CDR3 region: CRVESTSGRLETQYF. The CDR3 DNA follows: TGCCGCGTAGAATCGACTAGCGGGAGGTTGGAGACCCAGTACTTC.

This clonotype was observed a few times. No DNA is shown, since the ends of the CDR3 on it are uncertain; the CDR3 is the one TCRdb lists. This chain links TRBV5-1 with TRBJ2-3. Both ends counted, the CDR3 spans 20 residues. Germline CDR1 SGHRS, CDR2 YFSETQ. CDR3 loop: CASSIYLCSVAGTRTDTQYF.

A word on this clonotype: The conserved final phenylalanine or tryptophan is absent from the CDR3, which likely points to a read error. The DNA for the CDR3 is TGTGCCAGCAGCCTCTCTAGCCTAGCGCTATACGAGCAGTACTTA. This codes for CASSLSSLALYEQYL. The chain is built from TRBV11-2 and TRBJ2-7, with TRBD2 as a possible D gene (6 bases). V gave up 5 bases and J gave up 4 bases, with 18 bases separating them. The germline V gene encodes CDR1 SGHAT and CDR2 FQNNGV. CDR3 length: 15 amino acids.

The chain's CDR3 is CASSYVANNEQFF. CDR3 DNA sequence: TGTGCTAGTAGCTACGTGGCGAACAATGAGCAGTTCTTC. The J gene is TRBJ2-1, the V gene TRBV11-3; D gene unclear. The CDR3 sequence is 13 residues long. Germline CDR1 reads SGHNT; CDR2 reads YENEEA.

As concerns this clonotype: A much more abundant neighbour one base away suggests this may be a read error. V and J are TRBV7-8 and TRBJ1-3; D gene uncertain. Germline CDR1 reads SGHVS; CDR2 reads FQNEAQ. CDR3 size: 12 residues. The CDR3, as DNA: TGTGCCAGCAGCTTCTCTGGAAACACCATATGTTTT. Translated, it gives CASSFSGNTICF.

This clonotype is classed as medium-sized (0.01 to 0.1%). The chain combines TRBV6-5 with TRBJ1-1; D ambiguous. V lost 3 bases and J 8 bases, leaving 16 bases between the germline ends. Germline V CDR1 and CDR2: MNHEY, SVGAGI. This CDR3 comprises 14 residues. CDR3 protein: CASSYQTATTEAFF. The CDR3 DNA sequence: TGTGCCAGCAGTTATCAGACGGCAACTACCGAAGCTTTCTTT.

In DNA form, the CDR3 reads TGTGCCAGCAGTAAATTAGCGGGAGTAGGCGAGCAGTACTTC. This codes for CASSKLAGVGEQYF. This sequence joins TRBV6-6 and TRBJ2-7; 9 positions agree with TRBD2. CDR3 size: 14 residues. In germline, CDR1 is MNHNY, CDR2 SVGAGI (reference sequence). The V gene end was trimmed by 5 bases and the J gene end by 6 bases; junction bases not matched to a gene: 8.

This clonotype was observed a few times. The junction departs from the called germline gene at one end, perhaps through a read error. The J gene is TRBJ2-5, the V gene TRBV5-1, with a weak D call TRBD1 (6 bases). The CDR3 runs 15 residues. Germline V lookup: CDR1 SGHRS, CDR2 YFSETQ. The chain's CDR3 is CASSLVGRQVVAHYF. CDR3 bases: TGCGCCAGCAGCTTGGTGGGACGACAGGTCGTGGCCCATTACTTC.

The chain combines TRBV5-1 with TRBJ2-2, with 7 bases that match TRBD1. The germline V gene has CDR1 SGHRS and CDR2 YFSETQ. The ends lost 5 bases at V and 16 bases at J; junction bases unmatched: 17. The CDR3 loop spans 14 amino acids. CDR3: CASRVDRDTGEQFF. The CDR3 nucleotides read TGCGCCAGCAGGGTTGACAGGGACACCGGGGAACAGTTTTTT.

This chain joins TRBV11-3 and TRBJ2-1; D not certain. Trimming removed 2 bases at V and 3 bases at J, with 8 bases between. CDR1 SGHNT and CDR2 YENEEA come from the germline V gene. The CDR3 covers 14 residues. The CDR3 protein is CASSLYGRYNEQFF. DNA of the CDR3: TGTGCCAGCAGCTTATACGGCCGCTACAATGAGCAGTTCTTC.

V usage is TRBV11-1 and J usage is TRBJ2-1; 7 bases map to TRBD2. The J call may be mistaken, given a closer DNA end match to TRBJ2-7. The CDR3 is 13 residues long. CDR1 is SGHAT and CDR2 is FQDESV in the germline V gene (reference sequence). This CDR3 reads CASSLVGRDEQYF. The CDR3 nucleotides read TGTGCCAGCAGCTTGGTAGGGAGGGATGAGCAGTACTTC.

Remarks on this clonotype: A junction boundary mismatches the germline segment, possibly from a read error. The chain recombines TRBV6-4 with TRBJ2-3; possibly TRBD1 or TRBD2 for D (5 bases each). Germline V gene sequence: CDR1 MRHNA, CDR2 SNTAGT. The CDR3 length is 14 residues. CDR3 sequence: CASSAEPGTDTQCF. DNA for the CDR3: TGTGCCAGCAGTGCAGAGCCGGGGACGGATACGCAGTGTTTT.

V is TRBV11-2 and J is TRBJ2-1, with D perhaps being TRBD1 or TRBD2 (5 bases each). Trimming removed 6 bases at V and 7 bases at J, with 10 bases between. CDR1 and CDR2 (germline): SGHAT, FQNNGV. CDR3 length: 12 amino acids. The CDR3 region is CASRGEQNEQFF. The CDR3 bases are TGTGCCAGCAGGGGGGAGCAAAATGAGCAGTTCTTC.